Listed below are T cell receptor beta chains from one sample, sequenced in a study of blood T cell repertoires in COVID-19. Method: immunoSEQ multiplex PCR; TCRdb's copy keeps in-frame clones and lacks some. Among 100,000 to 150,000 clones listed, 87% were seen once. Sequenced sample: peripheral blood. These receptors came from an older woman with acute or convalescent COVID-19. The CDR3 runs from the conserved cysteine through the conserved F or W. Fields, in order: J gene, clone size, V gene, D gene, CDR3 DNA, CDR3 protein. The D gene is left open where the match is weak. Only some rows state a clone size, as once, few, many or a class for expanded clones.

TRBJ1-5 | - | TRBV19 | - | TGTGCCAGTAGTAGATTGCGGGGAGTAACAGTGAGCAATCAGCCCCAGCATTTT | CASSRLRGVTVSNQPQHF
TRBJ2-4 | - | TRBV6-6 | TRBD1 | TGTGCCAGCACCGAGGGGGCGAAAAACATTCAGTACTTC | CASTEGAKNIQYF
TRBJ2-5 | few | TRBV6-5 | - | TGTGCCAGCAGTAGACTCTCCCAAGAGACCCAGTACTTC | CASSRLSQETQYF
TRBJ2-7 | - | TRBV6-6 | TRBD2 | TGTGCCAGCAGTGCCCTAGCGGGAGCTTGCCACTTC | CASSALAGACHF
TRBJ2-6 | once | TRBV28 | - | TGTGCCAGCAGCCCTTCGGGAATCTCTGGGGCCAACGTCCTGACTTTC | CASSPSGISGANVLTF
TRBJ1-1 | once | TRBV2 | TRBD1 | TGTGCCAGTTCCCGTGACAGGGGACCGAACACTGAAGCTTTCTTT | CASSRDRGPNTEAFF
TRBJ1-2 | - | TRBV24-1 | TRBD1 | TGTGCCACCAGTGATCCAGGGGGCGCGGGAGGCTACACCTTC | CATSDPGGAGGYTF
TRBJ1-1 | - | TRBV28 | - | TGTGCCAGCTCTTGGCAGGGGCGGACGTACACTGAAGCTTTCTTT | CASSWQGRTYTEAFF
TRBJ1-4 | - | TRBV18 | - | TGTGCCAGCTCCCGAAATCCTCGGGAAAAACTGTTTTTT | CASSRNPREKLFF
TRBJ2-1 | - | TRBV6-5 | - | TGTGCCAGCAGTTACTCGAGCCCGGAGGCCCGGATCTTC | CASSYSSPEARIF
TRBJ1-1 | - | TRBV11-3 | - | TGTGCCAGCAGCTTAGATATGGGCGAAGCTTTCTTT | CASSLDMGEAFF
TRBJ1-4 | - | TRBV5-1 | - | TGCGCCAGCAGGACGGGGGCAACTAATGAAAAACTGTTTTTT | CASRTGATNEKLFF
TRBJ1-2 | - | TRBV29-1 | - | TGCAGCGTTCGGGAAGGGGGGGGCTATGGCTACACCTTC | CSVREGGGYGYTF
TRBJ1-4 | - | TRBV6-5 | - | TGTGCCAGCAACAACAGGGCCTCAACTAATGAAAAACTGTTTTTT | CASNNRASTNEKLFF
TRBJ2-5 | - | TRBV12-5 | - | TGTGCTAGTGGTACGACTGGGCAAGAGACCCAGTACTTC | CASGTTGQETQYF
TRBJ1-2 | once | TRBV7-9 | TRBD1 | TGTGCCAGCAGCTTAGGGACAGGGGTCTATGGCTACACCTTC | CASSLGTGVYGYTF
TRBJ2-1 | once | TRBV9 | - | TGTGCCAGCAGCGTTTCCGTCCAGGGTGAGCAGTTCTTC | CASSVSVQGEQFF
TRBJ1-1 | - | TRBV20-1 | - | TGCAGTGTTAGTCAGGGGAAGATTTTCGGCACTGAAGCTTTCTTT | CSVSQGKIFGTEAFF
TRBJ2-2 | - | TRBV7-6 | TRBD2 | TGTGCCAGCAGCTATGCGGGAGGGCCGTCTGGGGAGCTGTTTTTT | CASSYAGGPSGELFF
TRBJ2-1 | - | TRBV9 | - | TGTGCCAGCAGCGTAGGCGCTGAGCAGTTCTTC | CASSVGAEQFF
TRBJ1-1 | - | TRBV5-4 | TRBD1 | TGTGCCAGCAGCCCGGGACAGGACACTGAAGCTTTCTTT | CASSPGQDTEAFF
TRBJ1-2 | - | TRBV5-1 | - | TGCGCCAGCAGCTTGTTCGTCGGGGAGGAGTATGGCTACACCTTC | CASSLFVGEEYGYTF
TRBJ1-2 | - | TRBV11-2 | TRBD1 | TGTGCCAGCAGCTTAACCCCGCGGACAGGGGCCTATGGCTACACCTTC | CASSLTPRTGAYGYTF
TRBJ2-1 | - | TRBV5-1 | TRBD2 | TGCGCCAGCAGCTTGGACGCCGGGACTAGCCAGTACAATGAGCAGTTCTTC | CASSLDAGTSQYNEQFF
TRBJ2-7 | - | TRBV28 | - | TGTGCCAGCAGTTTCCGTAACAGGGCCTCCTACGAGCAGTACTTC | CASSFRNRASYEQYF
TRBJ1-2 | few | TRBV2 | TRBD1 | TGTGCCAGCAGTGCCGGGACAGACAACTATGGCTACACCTTC | CASSAGTDNYGYTF
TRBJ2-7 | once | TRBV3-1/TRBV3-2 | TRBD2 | TGTGCCAGCAGCTCCTCGGGGGGACCCTACGAGCAGTACTTC | CASSSSGGPYEQYF
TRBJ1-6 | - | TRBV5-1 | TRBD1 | TGCGCCAGCAGCGGAGACAGGGGGAGCGGTTCACCCCTCCACTTT | CASSGDRGSGSPLHF
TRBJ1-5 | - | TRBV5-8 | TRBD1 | TGTGCCAGCAGCTTGAGGGACAGGATGGGTCAGCCCCAGCATTTT | CASSLRDRMGQPQHF
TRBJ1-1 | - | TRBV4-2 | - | TGTGCCAGCAGCCAAGATACACAGGGCGAAGCTTTCTTT | CASSQDTQGEAFF
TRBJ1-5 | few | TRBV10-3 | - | TGTGCCATCAGTGAGTCGCGACAGGGCAATCAGCCCCAGCATTTT | CAISESRQGNQPQHF
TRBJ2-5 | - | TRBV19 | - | TGTGCCAGTAGTATCGCTCCGGGGGTGGAGGAGACCCAGTACTTC | CASSIAPGVEETQYF
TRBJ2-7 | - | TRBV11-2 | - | TGTGCCAGCCAGCCGGGAGTGTTTTACGAGCAGTACTTC | CASQPGVFYEQYF
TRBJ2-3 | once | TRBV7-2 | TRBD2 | TGTGCCAGCAGCGGAGCCGGGAGGTCCACAGATACGCAGTATTTT | CASSGAGRSTDTQYF
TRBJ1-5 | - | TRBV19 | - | TGTGCCAGTAGCCAAGTCCCAGGGAATCAGCCCCAGCATTTT | CASSQVPGNQPQHF